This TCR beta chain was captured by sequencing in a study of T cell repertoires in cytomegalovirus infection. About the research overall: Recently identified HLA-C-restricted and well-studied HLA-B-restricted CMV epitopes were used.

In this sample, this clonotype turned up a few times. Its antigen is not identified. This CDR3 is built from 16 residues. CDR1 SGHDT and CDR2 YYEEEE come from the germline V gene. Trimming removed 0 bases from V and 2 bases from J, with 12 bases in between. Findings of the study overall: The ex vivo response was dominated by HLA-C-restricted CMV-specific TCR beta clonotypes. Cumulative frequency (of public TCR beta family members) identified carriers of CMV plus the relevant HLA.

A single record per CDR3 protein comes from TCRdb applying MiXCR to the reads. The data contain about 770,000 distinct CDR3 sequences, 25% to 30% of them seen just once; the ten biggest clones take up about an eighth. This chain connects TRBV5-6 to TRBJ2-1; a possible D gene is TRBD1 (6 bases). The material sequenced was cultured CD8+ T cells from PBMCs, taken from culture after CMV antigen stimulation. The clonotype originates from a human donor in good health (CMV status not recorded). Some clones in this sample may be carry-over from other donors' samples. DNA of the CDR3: TGTGCCAGCAGCTTGGAGAACAGGGCCCCCTACAATGAGCAGTTCTTC. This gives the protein CASSLENRAPYNEQFF.